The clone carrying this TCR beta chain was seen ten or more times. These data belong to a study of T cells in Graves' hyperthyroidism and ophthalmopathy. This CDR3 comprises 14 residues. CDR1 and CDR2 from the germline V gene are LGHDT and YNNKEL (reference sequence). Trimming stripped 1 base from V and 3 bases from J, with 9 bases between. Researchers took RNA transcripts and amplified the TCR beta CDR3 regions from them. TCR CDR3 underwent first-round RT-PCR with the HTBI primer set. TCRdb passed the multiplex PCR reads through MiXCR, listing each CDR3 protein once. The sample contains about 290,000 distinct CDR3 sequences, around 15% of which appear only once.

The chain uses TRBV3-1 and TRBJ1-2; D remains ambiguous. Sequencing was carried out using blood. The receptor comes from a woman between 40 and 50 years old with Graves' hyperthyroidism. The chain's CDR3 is CASSQVGGDYGYTF. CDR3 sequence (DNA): TGTGCCAGCAGCCAAGTCGGCGGCGACTATGGCTACACCTTC.